This entry describes one T cell receptor beta chain. The antigen is undetermined. This record comes from a study of OX40 agonist ivuxolimab in advanced cancers. The wider study: An agonistic human IgG2 monoclonal antibody against OX40 (CD134) was given. Partial responses were achieved by three patients: one hepatocellular carcinoma, two cutaneous melanoma.

V lost 4 bases, J lost 5 bases, and 10 bases stayed unmatched. The CDR3 is 16 residues long. Germline V gene lookup returns CDR1 SGHAT and CDR2 FQNNGV. Study results and limitations: Clonal expansion in partial responders at 0.1-3.0 mg/kg ranked among the lowest. There were, on average, more expanded clones in CD8+ T cells than in CD4+.

Produced via immunoSEQ multiplex PCR; TCRdb's table is partial and in-frame only. The sample holds under 40,000 clones, over 65% seen once. The sequenced sample was CD4+ or CD8+ T cells sorted from blood, obtained in a trial of the OX40 agonist ivuxolimab. This TCR was recovered from an adult with an advanced solid tumor such as melanoma, head and neck, liver or kidney cancer. The chain uses TRBV11-2 and TRBJ2-5; TRBD2 aligns across 10 bases. The CDR3, as DNA: TGTGCCAGCAGCTCGAGGGGTCTAGCGGGAGCGGAGACCCAGTACTTC. It encodes CASSSRGLAGAETQYF.